In its sample, the clone carrying this T cell receptor (beta chain) was seen once. Its target is unknown. The sample originates from a study of T cell responses to AZD1222 COVID-19 vaccine. Broader study findings: Every sample of the repertoires postdated the peak T cell response. Spike regions recognized by vaccine-associated CD4 TCRs spanned the protein, led by 160-218 and 743-854.

CDR3 length: 15 amino acids. Looked up from germline, CDR1 is SGHDT and CDR2 is YYEEEE. Trimming cost V 0 bases and J 5 bases; bases outside gene matches: 3. TCRdb's copy holds only in-frame clones and misses some; the assay was immunoSEQ multiplex PCR. Of about 180,000 clones in the sample, just under 95% were seen once. The specimen comprised peripheral blood, sampled 28 days after the second dose of the MenACWY control vaccine. The chain couples TRBV5-6 to TRBJ2-5; 11 bases align to TRBD2. The clonotype comes from an adult who received the MenACWY meningococcal vaccine as a control. CDR3 residues: CASSLVAGGPETQYF. The CDR3 DNA is TGTGCCAGCAGCTTGGTAGCGGGGGGGCCCGAGACCCAGTACTTC.